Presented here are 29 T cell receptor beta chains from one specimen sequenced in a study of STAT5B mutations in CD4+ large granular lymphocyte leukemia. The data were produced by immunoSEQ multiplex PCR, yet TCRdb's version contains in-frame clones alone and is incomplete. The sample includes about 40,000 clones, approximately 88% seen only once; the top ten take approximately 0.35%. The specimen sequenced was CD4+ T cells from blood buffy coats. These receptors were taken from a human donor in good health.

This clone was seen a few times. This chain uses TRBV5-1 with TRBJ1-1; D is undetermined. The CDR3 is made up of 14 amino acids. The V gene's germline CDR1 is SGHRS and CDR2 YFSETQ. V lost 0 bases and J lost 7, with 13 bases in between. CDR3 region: CASSLESRGNEAFF. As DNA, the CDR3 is TGCGCCAGCAGCTTGGAATCGAGAGGAAATGAAGCTTTCTTT.

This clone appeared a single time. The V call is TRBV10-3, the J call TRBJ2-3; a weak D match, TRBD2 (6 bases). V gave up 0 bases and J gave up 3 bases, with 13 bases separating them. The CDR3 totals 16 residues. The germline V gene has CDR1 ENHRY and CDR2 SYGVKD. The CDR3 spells CAISESPTRGTDTQYF. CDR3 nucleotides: TGTGCCATCAGTGAGTCGCCTACCCGGGGGACAGATACGCAGTATTTT.

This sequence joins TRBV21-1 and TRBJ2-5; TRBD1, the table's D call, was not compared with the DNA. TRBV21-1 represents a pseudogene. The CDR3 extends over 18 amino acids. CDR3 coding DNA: TGTGCCAGCAGCAAGATCAAACAAACCCGGGACAGCCAAGAGACCCAGTACTTC. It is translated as CASSKIKQTRDSQETQYF.

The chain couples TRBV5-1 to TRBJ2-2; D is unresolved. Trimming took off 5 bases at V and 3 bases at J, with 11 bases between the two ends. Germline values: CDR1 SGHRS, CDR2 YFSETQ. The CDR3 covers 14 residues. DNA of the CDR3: TGCGCCAGCAGAGGCCAACCGGACACCGGGGAGCTGTTTTTT. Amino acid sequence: CASRGQPDTGELFF.

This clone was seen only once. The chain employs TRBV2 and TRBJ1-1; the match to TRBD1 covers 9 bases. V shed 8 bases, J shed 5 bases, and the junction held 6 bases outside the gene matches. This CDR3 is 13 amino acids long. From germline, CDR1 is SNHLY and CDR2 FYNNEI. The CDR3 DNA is TGTGCCAGCGGAGGGACAGGGCATACTGAAGCTTTCTTT. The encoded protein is CASGGTGHTEAFF.

The CDR3 coding sequence is TGTGCCAGCAGCAAGTCCGGACAGGGGGTAATACATGAGCAGTTCTTC. It codes for CASSKSGQGVIHEQFF. The V and J genes are TRBV4-2 and TRBJ2-1, with 10 bases aligning to TRBD1. Looked up from germline, CDR1 is LGHNA and CDR2 is YNFKEQ. The ends lost 5 bases at V and 8 bases at J; junction bases unmatched: 12. This CDR3 region has 16 residues.

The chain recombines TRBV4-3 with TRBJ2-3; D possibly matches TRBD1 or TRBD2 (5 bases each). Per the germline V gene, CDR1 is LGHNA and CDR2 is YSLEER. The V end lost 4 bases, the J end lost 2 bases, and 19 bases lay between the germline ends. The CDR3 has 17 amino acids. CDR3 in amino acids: CASSPKDGQGATDTQYF. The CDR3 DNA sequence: TGCGCCAGCAGCCCCAAGGACGGCCAGGGAGCCACAGATACGCAGTATTTT.

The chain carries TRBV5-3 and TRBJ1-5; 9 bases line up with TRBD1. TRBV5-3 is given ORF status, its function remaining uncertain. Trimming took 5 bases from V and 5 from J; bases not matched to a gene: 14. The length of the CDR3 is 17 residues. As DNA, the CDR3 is TGTGCCAGAAGTCATCAACAACAGGGGGCGGTGTATCAGCCCCAGCATTTT. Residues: CARSHQQQGAVYQPQHF.

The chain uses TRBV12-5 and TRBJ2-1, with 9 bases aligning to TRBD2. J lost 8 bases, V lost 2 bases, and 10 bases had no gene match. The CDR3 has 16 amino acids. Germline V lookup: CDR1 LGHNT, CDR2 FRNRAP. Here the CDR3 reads CASGLKSAGGRDEQFF. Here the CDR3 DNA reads TGTGCTAGTGGTTTGAAATCAGCGGGAGGTAGGGATGAGCAGTTCTTC.

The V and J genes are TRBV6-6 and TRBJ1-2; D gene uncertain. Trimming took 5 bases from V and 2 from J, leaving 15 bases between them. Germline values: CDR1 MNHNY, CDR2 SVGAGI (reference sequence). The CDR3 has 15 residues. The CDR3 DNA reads TGTGCCAGCAGTCCTCCCGAAGGAAGGAACTATGGCTACACCTTC. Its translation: CASSPPEGRNYGYTF.

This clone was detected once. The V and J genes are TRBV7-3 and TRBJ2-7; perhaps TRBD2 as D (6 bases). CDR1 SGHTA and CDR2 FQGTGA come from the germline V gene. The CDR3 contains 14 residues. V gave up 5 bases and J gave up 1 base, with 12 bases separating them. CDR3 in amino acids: CASSPTGTSYEQYF. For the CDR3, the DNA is TGTGCCAGCAGCCCTACCGGGACTTCCTACGAGCAGTACTTC.

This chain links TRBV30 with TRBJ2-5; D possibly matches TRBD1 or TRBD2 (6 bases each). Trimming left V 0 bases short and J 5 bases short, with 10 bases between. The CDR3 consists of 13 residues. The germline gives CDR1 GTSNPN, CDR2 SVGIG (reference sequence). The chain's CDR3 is CAWSVSGGETQYF. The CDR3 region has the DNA TGTGCCTGGAGTGTATCCGGGGGCGAGACCCAGTACTTC.

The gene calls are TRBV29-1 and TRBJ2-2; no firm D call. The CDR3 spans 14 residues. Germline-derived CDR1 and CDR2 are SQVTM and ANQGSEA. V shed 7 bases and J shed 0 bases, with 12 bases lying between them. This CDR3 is CSAETITNTGELFF. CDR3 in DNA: TGCAGCGCCGAGACGATCACGAACACCGGGGAGCTGTTTTTT.

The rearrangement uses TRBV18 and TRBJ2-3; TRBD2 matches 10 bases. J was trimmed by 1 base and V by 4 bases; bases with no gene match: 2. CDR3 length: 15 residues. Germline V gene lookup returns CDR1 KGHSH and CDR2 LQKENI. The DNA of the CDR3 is TGTGCCAGCTCACTTCTAGCGGGAGGCACAGATACGCAGTATTTT. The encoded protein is CASSLLAGGTDTQYF. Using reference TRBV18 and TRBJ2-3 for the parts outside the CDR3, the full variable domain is NAGVMQNPRHLVRRRGQEARLRCSPMKGHSHVYWYRQLPEEGLKFMVYLQKENIIDESGMPKERFSAEFPKEGPSILRIQQVVRGDSAAYFCASSLLAGGTDTQYFGPGTRLTVL.

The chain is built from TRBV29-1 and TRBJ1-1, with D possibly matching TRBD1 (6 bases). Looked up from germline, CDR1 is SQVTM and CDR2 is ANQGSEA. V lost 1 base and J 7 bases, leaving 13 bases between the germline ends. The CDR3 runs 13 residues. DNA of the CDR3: TGCAGCGTTGAAGTAGCGACAGGTAGTGAAGCTTTCTTT. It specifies CSVEVATGSEAFF.

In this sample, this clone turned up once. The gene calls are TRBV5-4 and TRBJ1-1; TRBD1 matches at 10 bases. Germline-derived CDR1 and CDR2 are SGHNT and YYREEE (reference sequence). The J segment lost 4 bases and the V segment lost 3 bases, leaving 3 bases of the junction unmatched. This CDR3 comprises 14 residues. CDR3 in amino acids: CASSSDRGLTEAFF. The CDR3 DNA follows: TGTGCCAGCAGCTCCGACAGGGGGCTCACTGAAGCTTTCTTT.

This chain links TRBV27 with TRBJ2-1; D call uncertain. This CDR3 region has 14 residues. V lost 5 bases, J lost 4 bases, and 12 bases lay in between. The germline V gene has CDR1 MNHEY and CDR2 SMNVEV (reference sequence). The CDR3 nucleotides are TGTGCCAGCAGTCCCCCCCCTCTATACAATGAGCAGTTCTTC. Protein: CASSPPPLYNEQFF.

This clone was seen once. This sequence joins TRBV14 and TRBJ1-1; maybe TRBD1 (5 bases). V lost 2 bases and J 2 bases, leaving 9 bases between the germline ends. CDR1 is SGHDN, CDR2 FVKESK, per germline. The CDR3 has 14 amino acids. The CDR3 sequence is CASSQTTANTEAFF. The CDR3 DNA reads TGTGCCAGCAGCCAAACGACAGCTAACACTGAAGCTTTCTTT.

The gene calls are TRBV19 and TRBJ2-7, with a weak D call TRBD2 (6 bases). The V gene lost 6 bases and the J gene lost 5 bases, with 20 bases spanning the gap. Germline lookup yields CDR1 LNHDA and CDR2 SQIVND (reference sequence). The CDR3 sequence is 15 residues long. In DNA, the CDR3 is TGTGCCAGTAGCGGGACTGGTGGGAGTAGCCACGAGCAGTACTTC. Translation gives CASSGTGGSSHEQYF.

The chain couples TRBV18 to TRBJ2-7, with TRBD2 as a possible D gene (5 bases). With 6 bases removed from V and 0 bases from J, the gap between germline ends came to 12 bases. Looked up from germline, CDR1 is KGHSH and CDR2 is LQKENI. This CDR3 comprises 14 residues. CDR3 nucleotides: TGTGCCAGCTCCCCCGTGAGCGGCTCCTACGAGCAGTACTTC. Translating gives CASSPVSGSYEQYF. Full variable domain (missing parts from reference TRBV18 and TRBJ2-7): NAGVMQNPRHLVRRRGQEARLRCSPMKGHSHVYWYRQLPEEGLKFMVYLQKENIIDESGMPKERFSAEFPKEGPSILRIQQVVRGDSAAYFCASSPVSGSYEQYFGPGTRLTVT.

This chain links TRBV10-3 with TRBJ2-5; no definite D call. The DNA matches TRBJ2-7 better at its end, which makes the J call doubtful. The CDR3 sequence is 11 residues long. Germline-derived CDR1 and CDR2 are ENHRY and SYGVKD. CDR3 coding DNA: TGTGCCATCCGCAGAACCTACGAGCAGTACTTC. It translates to CAIRRTYEQYF.

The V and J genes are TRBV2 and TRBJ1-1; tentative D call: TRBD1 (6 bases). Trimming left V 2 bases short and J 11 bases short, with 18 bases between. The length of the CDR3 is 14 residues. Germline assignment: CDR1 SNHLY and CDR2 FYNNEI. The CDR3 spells CASSEFGDTAYAFF. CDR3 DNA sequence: TGTGCCAGCAGTGAATTCGGGGACACGGCTTATGCTTTCTTT.

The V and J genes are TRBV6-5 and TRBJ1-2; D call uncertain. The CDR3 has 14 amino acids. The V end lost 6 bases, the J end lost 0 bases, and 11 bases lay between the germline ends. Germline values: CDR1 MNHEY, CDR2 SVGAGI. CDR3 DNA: TGTGCCAGCAGGTCCCCAAGCTCTAACTATGGCTACACCTTC. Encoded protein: CASRSPSSNYGYTF.

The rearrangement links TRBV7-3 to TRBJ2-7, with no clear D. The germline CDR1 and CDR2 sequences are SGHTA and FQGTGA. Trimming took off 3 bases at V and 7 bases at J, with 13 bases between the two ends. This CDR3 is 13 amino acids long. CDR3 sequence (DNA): TGTGCCAGCAGCTTCGGACCGAACGGGGAGCAGTACTTC. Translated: CASSFGPNGEQYF.

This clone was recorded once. In DNA form, the CDR3 reads TGTGCCAGTAGTTTAACAGGGACCAATCAGCCCCAGCATTTT. Its translation: CASSLTGTNQPQHF. The chain is built from TRBV19 and TRBJ1-5, with D perhaps TRBD1 (6 bases). The V gene lost 5 bases and the J gene lost 3 bases, with 11 bases spanning the gap. The CDR3 contains 14 residues. The germline gives CDR1 LNHDA, CDR2 SQIVND (reference sequence).

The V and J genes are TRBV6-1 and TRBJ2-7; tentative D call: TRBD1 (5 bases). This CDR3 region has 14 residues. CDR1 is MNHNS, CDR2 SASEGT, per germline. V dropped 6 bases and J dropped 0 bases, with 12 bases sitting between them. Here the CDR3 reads CASSPSRVSYEQYF. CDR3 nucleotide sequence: TGTGCCAGCAGCCCTTCCAGGGTCTCCTACGAGCAGTACTTC.

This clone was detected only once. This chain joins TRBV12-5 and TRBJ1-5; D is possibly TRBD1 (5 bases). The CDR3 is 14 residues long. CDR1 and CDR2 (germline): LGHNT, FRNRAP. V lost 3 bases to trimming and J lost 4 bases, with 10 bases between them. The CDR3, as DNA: TGTGCTAGTGGTTTTCAGGGTGGGAATCAGCCCCAGCATTTT. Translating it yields CASGFQGGNQPQHF. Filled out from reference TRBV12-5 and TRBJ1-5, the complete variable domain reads DARVTQTPRHKVTEMGQEVTMRCQPILGHNTVFWYRQTMMQGLELLAYFRNRAPLDDSGMPKDRFSAEMPDATLATLKIQPSEPRDSAVYFCASGFQGGNQPQHFGDGTRLSIL.

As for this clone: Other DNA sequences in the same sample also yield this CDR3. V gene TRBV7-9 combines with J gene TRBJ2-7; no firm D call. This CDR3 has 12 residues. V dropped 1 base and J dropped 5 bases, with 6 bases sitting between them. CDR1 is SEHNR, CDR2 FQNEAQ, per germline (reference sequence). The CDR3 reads CASSLVGDEQYF. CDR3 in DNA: TGTGCCAGCAGCTTAGTTGGGGACGAGCAGTACTTC.

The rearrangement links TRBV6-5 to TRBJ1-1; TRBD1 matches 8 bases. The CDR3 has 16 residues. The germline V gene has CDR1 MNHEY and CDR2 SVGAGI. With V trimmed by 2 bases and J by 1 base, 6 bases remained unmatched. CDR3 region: CASSYNFRGRNTEAFF. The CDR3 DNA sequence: TGTGCCAGCAGTTACAATTTCAGGGGGCGGAACACTGAAGCTTTCTTT.